Reported below is one TCR beta chain. Its target is not known. The CDR3 spans 14 residues. CDR1 is SNHLY and CDR2 is FYNNEI in the germline V gene. Trimming shortened V by 7 bases and J by 0 bases, and 13 bases separated the two germline ends. The data derive from a study of cytomegalovirus exposure and HLA in healthy donors. General study findings and limits: With later analysis, a missense DCLRE1C variant became linked to TCR beta V- and J-gene trimming. Across donors, presence/absence analyses took sequencing depth to be roughly uniform. Using the classifier, cytomegalovirus status was reportedly diagnosed with high specificity and sensitivity. The listing of roughly 160 TCR beta chains classed them as cytomegalovirus-associated.

Primers for the PCR totalled 60 Vbeta and 13 Jbeta. Produced via immunoSEQ multiplex PCR; TCRdb's table is partial and in-frame only. The sample contains about 190,000 clones, 70% to 75% of which appear only once. The rearrangement uses TRBV2 and TRBJ2-7; D might be TRBD2 (6 bases). Sequencing input: PBMCs. This clonotype was obtained from a man aged 30 to 39 in good health and CMV-seropositive. CDR3 in DNA: TGTGCCAGCACTGGAGACGGGAGCTCCTACGAGCAGTACTTC. It encodes CASTGDGSSYEQYF.